Listed below are T cell receptor beta chains from one sample, sequenced in a study of shared clonotypes between healthy human individuals. Repertoires were generated with immunoSEQ multiplex PCR, while TCRdb's copy carries only in-frame clones and drops some. Among 2 million to 3 million clones listed, 93% were seen once. Source material: naive CD4+ T cells from PBMCs. The receptors stem from a man between 18 and 29 years old in good health. Some clones in this sample may be carry-over from other donors' samples. Both conserved end residues are part of each CDR3. Each record gives: V gene, J gene, D gene, clone size, CDR3 protein, CDR3 DNA. The D gene is left open where the match is weak. Part of the rows lack a size; the others show once, few, many or a class for expanded clones.

TRBV7-3,TRBJ2-2,NA,NA,CASSSQAGVFSGELFF,TGTGCCAGCAGCTCCCAGGCAGGGGTCTTTTCCGGGGAGCTGTTTTTT
TRBV18,TRBJ2-1,TRBD2,NA,CASSPAAGARVEQFF,TGTGCCAGCTCCCCCGCAGCGGGAGCGAGGGTTGAGCAGTTCTTC
TRBV7-3,TRBJ2-6,NA,NA,CASSLRAWQPATYSGANVLTF,TGTGCCAGCAGCTTACGGGCGTGGCAGCCCGCTACCTACTCTGGGGCCAACGTCCTGACTTTC
TRBV18,TRBJ2-7,TRBD2,NA,CASSPYGLAVTYEQYF,TGTGCCAGCTCACCATACGGGCTAGCGGTCACCTACGAGCAGTACTTC
TRBV29-1,TRBJ2-2,NA,once,CSVDTGRRETGELFF,TGCAGCGTTGATACGGGGCGACGGGAGACCGGGGAGCTGTTTTTT
TRBV28,TRBJ1-1,NA,NA,CASRRMVQGAFF,TGTGCCAGCAGGAGGATGGTACAGGGAGCTTTCTTT
TRBV6-5,TRBJ2-7,NA,NA,CASSYSSRYSYEQYF,TGTGCCAGCAGTTACTCGAGTCGTTACTCCTACGAGCAGTACTTC
TRBV14,TRBJ2-3,NA,NA,CASSHQISSTDTQYF,TGTGCCAGCAGCCACCAGATTTCTAGCACAGATACGCAGTATTTT
TRBV4-1,TRBJ2-3,NA,NA,CASSPPGRETDTQYF,TGCGCCAGCAGCCCCCCCGGTCGGGAGACAGATACGCAGTATTTT
TRBV6-5,TRBJ1-4,NA,NA,CASGRTLRAEKLFF,TGTGCCAGCGGGCGGACCCTTCGAGCCGAAAAACTGTTTTTT
TRBV27,TRBJ1-1,TRBD1,NA,CASSFDRGQEAFF,TGTGCCAGCAGTTTCGACAGGGGGCAGGAAGCTTTCTTT
TRBV18,TRBJ1-5,NA,NA,CASSPQENQPQHF,TGTGCCAGCTCACCTCAGGAAAATCAGCCCCAGCATTTT
TRBV5-6,TRBJ2-7,TRBD2,NA,CASSLAGRGRVYEQYF,TGTGCCAGCAGCTTGGCAGGTCGCGGGAGGGTCTACGAGCAGTACTTC
TRBV10-1,TRBJ2-2,NA,NA,CASSASPGELFF,TGCGCCAGCAGCGCGTCGCCCGGGGAGCTGTTTTTT
TRBV28,TRBJ1-1,NA,NA,CASTYGGTEAFF,TGTGCCAGCACCTACGGGGGGACTGAAGCTTTCTTT
TRBV5-1,TRBJ2-5,TRBD1,NA,CASSLLTGGLETQYF,TGCGCCAGCAGCTTGCTTACAGGGGGATTGGAGACCCAGTACTTC
TRBV27,TRBJ1-5,NA,NA,CASTTRGSNQPQHF,TGTGCCAGCACAACCAGGGGTAGCAATCAGCCCCAGCATTTT
TRBV2,TRBJ1-5,TRBD1,NA,CASSDRTGNQPQHF,TGTGCCAGCAGTGATAGGACAGGGAATCAGCCCCAGCATTTT
TRBV19,TRBJ1-1,NA,few,CASRQVGNTEAFF,TGTGCCTCCCGCCAAGTAGGAAACACTGAAGCTTTCTTT
TRBV29-1,TRBJ2-3,NA,NA,CSGSASAPGTDTQYF,TGCAGTGGATCAGCTAGCGCCCCTGGCACAGATACGCAGTATTTT
TRBV7-8,TRBJ2-1,NA,NA,CASSHLTVGSTYNEQFF,TGTGCCAGCAGCCACCTAACGGTAGGGTCGACTTACAATGAGCAGTTCTTC
TRBV5-1,TRBJ1-3,TRBD1,NA,CASSLGGQRSGNTIYF,TGCGCCAGCAGCTTGGGGGGACAGAGATCTGGAAACACCATATATTTT
TRBV5-6,TRBJ2-1,NA,NA,CASSFDFNEQFF,TGTGCCAGCAGCTTCGACTTCAATGAGCAGTTCTTC
TRBV6-1,TRBJ2-1,NA,NA,CASSELAVSYNEQFF,TGTGCCAGCAGTGAACTTGCGGTCTCCTACAATGAGCAGTTCTTC
TRBV4-1,TRBJ1-2,TRBD1,NA,CASSQDRTGPNYGYTF,TGCGCCAGCAGCCAGGATAGGACAGGGCCCAACTATGGCTACACCTTC
TRBV2,TRBJ2-1,NA,NA,CASRLDLGEQFF,TGTGCCAGCAGGCTCGACTTGGGTGAGCAGTTCTTC
TRBV9,TRBJ2-4,NA,NA,CASSPRVAKNIQYF,TGTGCCAGCAGCCCCCGGGTGGCCAAAAACATTCAGTACTTC
TRBV28,TRBJ1-2,NA,few,CASYTTNYGYTF,TGTGCCAGTTACACAACTAACTATGGCTACACCTTC
TRBV19,TRBJ2-5,TRBD2,NA,CASSIRPWGVLAGVQETQYF,TGTGCCAGTAGTATCCGCCCGTGGGGTGTGCTAGCGGGAGTCCAAGAGACCCAGTACTTC
TRBV29-1,TRBJ2-7,NA,NA,CSVQGLLSYEQYF,TGCAGCGTCCAAGGATTGCTATCCTACGAGCAGTACTTC
TRBV6-1,TRBJ2-6,NA,once,CASSELPGANVLTF,TGTGCCAGCAGTGAACTGCCGGGGGCCAACGTCCTGACTTTC
TRBV6-5,TRBJ1-6,NA,NA,CATGRRGRSSPLHF,TGTGCCACCGGGCGGCGCGGTAGAAGTTCACCCCTCCACTTT
TRBV12-5,TRBJ2-3,NA,NA,CASGLGNTDTQYF,TGTGCTAGTGGTTTGGGAAACACAGATACGCAGTATTTT